Included here is one T cell receptor (beta chain) sequence, with context. Its antigen target is currently unknown. Base qualities are missing; no much larger clone stands one base away. The sample comes from a study of T-cell reconstitution after alpha-beta-depleted transplantation in children (dated by TCRdb to the mid-2010s). Study-wide context: Using TCR repertoire profiling, the study quantitatively followed how T-cell immune reconstitution unfolded in children after TCRalphabeta/CD19-depleted allogeneic hematopoietic cell transplantation.

The research as a whole found: The frequencies of hyperexpanded clones fell over the following months, and after one year, T-cell counts and TCRbeta diversity were mostly attributed to newly produced T cells. Apparently early alphabetaT-cell count recovery about two months after transplant reportedly relied on only several hundred rapidly expanded clones derived from non-depleted graft cells. In some patients, the high TCRbeta diversity seen at day 60 was put down to recipient T cells and intrathymic progenitors that had survived conditioning.

Measured from the cysteine to the phenylalanine, the CDR3 is 14 residues long. The only DNA kept is the CDR3, 42 bases in frame from the first base. CDR1 DFQATT and CDR2 SNEGSKA are derived from the germline V gene (reference sequence). From V the trimming removes 4 bases and from J it removes 3 bases, while the gene matches leave 7 bases of the junction unaccounted for. Libraries were constructed by PCR. Sequencing took place on an Illumina HiSeq 2500. Molecular barcoding was employed in the preparation of TCR libraries, with unique molecular identifiers being used to normalize TCRbeta repertoire quantification. Through fastp at Q25 and MiXCR, TCRdb rebuilt clones from the public reads, retaining in-frame beta chains. Here each entry gathers all rows of one CDR3 protein and keeps the most common genes and DNA. The sample records more than 200,000 distinct CDR3 sequences, under 30% of which are singletons. More than 2% of the sample lies in the top ten.

The treatment or condition tag for this specimen amounts to: allogeneic hematopoietic cell transplantation with graft depleted of TCRalphabeta T cells and CD19 B cells. The transplant recipients were children given TCRalphabeta/CD19-depleted allogeneic hematopoietic cell grafts. The specimen comprised PBMCs, sampled before TCRalphabeta/CD19-depleted stem cell transplant. The chain is assembled from TRBV20-1 and TRBJ2-7, and 9 junctional nucleotides match TRBD2. The receptor comes from a girl aged 2-15 years with Fanconi anemia, due to receive a stem cell transplant. CDR3 protein: CSAKPGLAFYEQYF. Read as DNA, the sequence is TGCAGTGCTAAGCCGGGACTAGCTTTCTACGAGCAGTACTTC.